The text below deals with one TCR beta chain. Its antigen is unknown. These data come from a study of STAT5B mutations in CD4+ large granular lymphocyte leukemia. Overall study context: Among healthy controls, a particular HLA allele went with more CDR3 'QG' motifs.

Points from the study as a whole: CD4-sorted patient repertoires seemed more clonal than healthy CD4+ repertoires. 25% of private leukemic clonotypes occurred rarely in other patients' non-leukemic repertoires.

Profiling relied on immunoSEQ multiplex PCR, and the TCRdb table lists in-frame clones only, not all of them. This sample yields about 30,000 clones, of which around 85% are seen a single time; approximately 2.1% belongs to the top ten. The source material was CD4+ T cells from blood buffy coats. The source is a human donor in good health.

The CDR3 DNA is TGTGCCAGCAGTAGAGGACCGAGTGAAAAACTGTTTTTT. This translates into CASSRGPSEKLFF. V usage is TRBV27 and J usage is TRBJ1-4; D uncertain. The CDR3 length is 13 residues. CDR1 MNHEY and CDR2 SMNVEV come from the germline V gene (reference sequence). Trimming removed 5 bases from V and 7 bases from J, with 11 bases in between.